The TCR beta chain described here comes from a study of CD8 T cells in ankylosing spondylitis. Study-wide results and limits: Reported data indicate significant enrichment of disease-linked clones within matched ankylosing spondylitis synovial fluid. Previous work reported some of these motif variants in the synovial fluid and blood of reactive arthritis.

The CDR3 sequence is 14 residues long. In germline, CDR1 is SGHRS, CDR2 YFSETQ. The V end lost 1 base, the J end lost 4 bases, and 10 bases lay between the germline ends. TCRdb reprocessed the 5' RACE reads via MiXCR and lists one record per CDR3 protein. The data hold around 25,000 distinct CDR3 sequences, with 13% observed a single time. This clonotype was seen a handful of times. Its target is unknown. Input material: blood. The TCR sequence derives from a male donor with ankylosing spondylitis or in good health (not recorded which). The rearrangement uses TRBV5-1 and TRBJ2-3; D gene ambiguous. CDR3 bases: TGCGCCAGCAGCTTGTCGGTCCTTCCAGATACGCAGTATTTT. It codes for CASSLSVLPDTQYF.